Each of the 7 T cell receptor beta chains below was sequenced from the same sample in a study of blood T cell repertoires in COVID-19. This table comes from immunoSEQ multiplex PCR, and its TCRdb copy is limited to in-frame clones, with some not included. The sample shows about 400,000 clones, roughly 90% of them seen only once. Sequencing was done on a sample of peripheral blood. The source is a man in his forties with acute or convalescent COVID-19.

The V and J genes are TRBV2 and TRBJ2-1; the match to TRBD1 covers 7 bases. The CDR3 runs to 12 residues. The trim removed 9 bases at V and 3 bases at J, leaving 2 bases unmatched. Germline V CDR1 and CDR2: SNHLY, FYNNEI. The DNA for the CDR3 is TGTGCCAGGGGGGACAGCTACAATGAGCAGTTCTTC. The encoded protein is CARGDSYNEQFF.

This sequence joins TRBV7-2 and TRBJ2-7; 8 bases map to TRBD1. This CDR3 has 18 amino acids. V shed 4 bases, J shed 2 bases, and the junction held 16 bases outside the gene matches. Germline CDR1 is SGHTA and CDR2 is FQGNSA. CDR3 nucleotide sequence: TGTGCCAGCAGCTCAGGGGGACAGGTCTTTCAACGAACCTACGAGCAGTACTTC. This gives the protein CASSSGGQVFQRTYEQYF.

The chain is built from TRBV5-1 and TRBJ1-6; D remains unclear. This CDR3 is 18 amino acids long. V lost 4 bases and J lost 0, with 17 bases in between. Looked up from germline, CDR1 is SGHRS and CDR2 is YFSETQ. The DNA of the CDR3 is TGCGCCAGCAGCGGTTGGCCGGTCCGGAGCTCCTATAATTCACCCCTCCACTTT. Translated, it gives CASSGWPVRSSYNSPLHF.

In nucleotides, the CDR3 is TGTGCCAGTAGTGCCGAGGACAGCGGATACAATGAGCAGTTCTTC. Its translation is CASSAEDSGYNEQFF. The rearrangement uses TRBV19 and TRBJ2-1, with a possible D match to TRBD1 (6 bases). The CDR3 length is 15 residues. Germline V lookup: CDR1 LNHDA, CDR2 SQIVND (reference sequence). Trimming took 5 bases from V and 4 from J, leaving 15 bases between them. The full variable domain, rest sourced from reference TRBV19 and TRBJ2-1, is DGGITQSPKYLFRKEGQNVTLSCEQNLNHDAMYWYRQDPGQGLRLIYYSQIVNDFQKGDIAEGYSVSREKKESFPLTVTSAQKNPTAFYLCASSAEDSGYNEQFFGPGTRLTVL.

This chain joins TRBV4-1 and TRBJ2-7, with 15 positions matching TRBD2. CDR1 MGHRA and CDR2 YSYEKL come from the germline V gene. The CDR3 length is 16 residues. After removal of 4 bases from V and 1 base from J, the junction contained 2 bases not matched to a gene. The CDR3 region is CASSRGLAGGSYEQYF. For the CDR3, the DNA is TGCGCCAGCAGCCGGGGACTAGCGGGAGGATCCTACGAGCAGTACTTC.

The chain links TRBV19 to TRBJ1-2; TRBD1 agrees at 10 bases. The J segment lost 4 bases and the V segment lost 5 bases, leaving 16 bases of the junction unmatched. Germline-derived CDR1 and CDR2 are LNHDA and SQIVND (reference sequence). The CDR3 is made up of 18 amino acids. CDR3 protein: CASSLPPGQGPSTYGYTF. The DNA of the CDR3 is TGTGCCAGTAGTTTACCCCCGGGACAGGGGCCTTCAACCTATGGCTACACCTTC.

The chain is built from TRBV10-3 and TRBJ1-2; D not resolved. CDR3 size: 13 residues. Deletions cut 0 bases from V and 5 bases from J, with 7 bases between. The germline V gene encodes CDR1 ENHRY and CDR2 SYGVKD. Here the CDR3 DNA reads TGTGCCATCAGTGAGTCGGAGGGTTATGGCTACACCTTC. Protein sequence: CAISESEGYGYTF.